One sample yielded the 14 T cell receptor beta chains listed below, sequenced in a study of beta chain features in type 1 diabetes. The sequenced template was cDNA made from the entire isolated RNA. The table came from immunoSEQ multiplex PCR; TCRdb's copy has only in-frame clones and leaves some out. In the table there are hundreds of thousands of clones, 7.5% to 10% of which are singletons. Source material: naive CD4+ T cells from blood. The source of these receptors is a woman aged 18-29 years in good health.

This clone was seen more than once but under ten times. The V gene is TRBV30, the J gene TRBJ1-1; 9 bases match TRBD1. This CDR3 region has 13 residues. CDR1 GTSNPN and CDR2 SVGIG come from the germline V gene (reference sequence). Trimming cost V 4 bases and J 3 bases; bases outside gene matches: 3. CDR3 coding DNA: TGTGCCTGGACCGGACAGGGGTACACTGAAGCTTTCTTT. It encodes CAWTGQGYTEAFF.

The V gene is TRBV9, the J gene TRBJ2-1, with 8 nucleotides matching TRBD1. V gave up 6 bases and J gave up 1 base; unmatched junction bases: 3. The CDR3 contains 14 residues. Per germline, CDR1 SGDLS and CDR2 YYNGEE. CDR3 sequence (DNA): TGTGCCAGCACGCGGACAGGGTCCTACAATGAGCAGTTCTTC. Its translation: CASTRTGSYNEQFF.

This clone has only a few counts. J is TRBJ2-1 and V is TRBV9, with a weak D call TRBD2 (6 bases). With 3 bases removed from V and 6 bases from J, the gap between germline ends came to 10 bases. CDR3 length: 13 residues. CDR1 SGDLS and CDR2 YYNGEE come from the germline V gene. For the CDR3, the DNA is TGTGCCAGCAGCGCCGGGCGGGGCAATGAGCAGTTCTTC. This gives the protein CASSAGRGNEQFF.

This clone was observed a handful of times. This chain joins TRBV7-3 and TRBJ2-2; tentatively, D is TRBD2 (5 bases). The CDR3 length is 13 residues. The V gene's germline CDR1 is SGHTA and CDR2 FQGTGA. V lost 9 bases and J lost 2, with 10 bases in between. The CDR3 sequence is CASTPGNTGELFF. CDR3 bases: TGTGCCAGTACGCCGGGAAACACCGGGGAGCTGTTTTTT.

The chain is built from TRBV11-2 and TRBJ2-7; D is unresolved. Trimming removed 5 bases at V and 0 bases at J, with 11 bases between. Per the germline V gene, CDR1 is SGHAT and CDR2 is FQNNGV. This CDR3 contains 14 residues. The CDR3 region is CASSAVRSSYEQYF. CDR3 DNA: TGTGCCAGCAGCGCCGTCCGGAGCTCCTACGAGCAGTACTTC.

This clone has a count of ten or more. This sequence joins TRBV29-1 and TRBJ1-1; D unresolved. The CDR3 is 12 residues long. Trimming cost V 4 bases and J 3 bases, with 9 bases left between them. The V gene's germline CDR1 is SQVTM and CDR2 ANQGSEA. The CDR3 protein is CSVGGWDTEAFF. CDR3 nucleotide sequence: TGCAGCGTTGGAGGGTGGGACACTGAAGCTTTCTTT.

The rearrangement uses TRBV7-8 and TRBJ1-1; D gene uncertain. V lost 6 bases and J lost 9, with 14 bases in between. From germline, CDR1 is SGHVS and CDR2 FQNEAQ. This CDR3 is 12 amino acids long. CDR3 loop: CASSSGAGQAFF. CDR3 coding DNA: TGTGCCAGCAGTTCTGGAGCGGGCCAAGCTTTCTTT.

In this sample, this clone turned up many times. The CDR3 is CASSLPGLYNEQFF. CDR3 coding DNA: TGTGCCAGCAGCTTACCGGGTTTGTACAATGAGCAGTTCTTC. The chain links TRBV7-9 to TRBJ2-1; D is undetermined. Germline V gives CDR1 SEHNR, CDR2 FQNEAQ (reference sequence). V was pared by 2 bases and J by 4 bases, with 9 bases between. There are 14 residues in the CDR3.

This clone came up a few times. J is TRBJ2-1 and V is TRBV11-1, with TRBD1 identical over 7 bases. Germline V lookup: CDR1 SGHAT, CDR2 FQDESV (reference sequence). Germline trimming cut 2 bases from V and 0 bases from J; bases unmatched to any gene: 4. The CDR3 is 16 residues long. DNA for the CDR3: TGTGCCAGCAGCTTACGAGACAGGGCCTCCTACAATGAGCAGTTCTTC. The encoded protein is CASSLRDRASYNEQFF.

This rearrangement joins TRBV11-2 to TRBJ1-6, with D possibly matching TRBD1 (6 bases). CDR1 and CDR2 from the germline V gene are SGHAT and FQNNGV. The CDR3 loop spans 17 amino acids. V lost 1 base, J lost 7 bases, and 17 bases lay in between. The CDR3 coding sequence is TGTGCCAGCAGCTTAGGGGTTCTTGGGGGCTCCAATTCACCCCTCCACTTT. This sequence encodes CASSLGVLGGSNSPLHF.

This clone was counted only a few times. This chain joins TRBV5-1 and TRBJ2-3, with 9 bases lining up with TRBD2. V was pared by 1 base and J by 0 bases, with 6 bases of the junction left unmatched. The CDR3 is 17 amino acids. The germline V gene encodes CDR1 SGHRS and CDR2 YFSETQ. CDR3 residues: CASSLTSGWTSTDTQYF. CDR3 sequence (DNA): TGCGCCAGCAGCTTGACTAGCGGGTGGACTAGCACAGATACGCAGTATTTT. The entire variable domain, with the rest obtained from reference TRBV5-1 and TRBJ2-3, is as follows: KAGVTQTPRYLIKTRGQQVTLSCSPISGHRSVSWYQQTPGQGLQFLFEYFSETQRNKGNFPGRFSGRQFSNSRSEMNVSTLELGDSALYLCASSLTSGWTSTDTQYFGPGTRLTVL.

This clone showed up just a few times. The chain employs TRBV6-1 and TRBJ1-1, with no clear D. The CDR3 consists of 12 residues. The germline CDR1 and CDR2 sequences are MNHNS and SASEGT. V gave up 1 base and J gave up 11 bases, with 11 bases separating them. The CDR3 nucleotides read TGTGCCAGCAGTGAAGTAGCGCTCAGGGCTTTCTTT. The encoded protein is CASSEVALRAFF.

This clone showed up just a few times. CDR3 protein: CASSSPGTGASLYEQYF. In DNA, the CDR3 is TGTGCCAGCAGCTCACCCGGGACAGGGGCTTCTCTCTACGAGCAGTACTTC. J is TRBJ2-5 and V is TRBV5-4; TRBD1 matches at 10 bases. The end of the DNA aligns better with TRBJ2-7, so the J call may be wrong. CDR1 and CDR2 from the germline V gene are SGHNT and YYREEE (reference sequence). The CDR3 consists of 17 residues.

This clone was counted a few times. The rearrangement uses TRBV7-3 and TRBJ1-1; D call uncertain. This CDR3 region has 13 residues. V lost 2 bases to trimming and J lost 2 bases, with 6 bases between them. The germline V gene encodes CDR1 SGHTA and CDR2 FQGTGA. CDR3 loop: CASSLGSNTEAFF. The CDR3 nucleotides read TGTGCCAGCAGCTTAGGGAGTAACACTGAAGCTTTCTTT.